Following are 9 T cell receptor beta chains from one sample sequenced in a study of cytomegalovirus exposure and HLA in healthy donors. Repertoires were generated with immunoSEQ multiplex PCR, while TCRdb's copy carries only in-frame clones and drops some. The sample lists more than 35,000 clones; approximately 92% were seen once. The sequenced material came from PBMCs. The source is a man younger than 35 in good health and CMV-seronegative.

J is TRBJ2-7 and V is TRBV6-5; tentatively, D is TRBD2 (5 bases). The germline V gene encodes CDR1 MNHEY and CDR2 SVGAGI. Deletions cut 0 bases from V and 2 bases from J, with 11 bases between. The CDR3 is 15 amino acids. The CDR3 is CASSYSTHGAYEQYF. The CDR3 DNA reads TGTGCCAGCAGTTACTCGACTCACGGGGCCTACGAGCAGTACTTC.

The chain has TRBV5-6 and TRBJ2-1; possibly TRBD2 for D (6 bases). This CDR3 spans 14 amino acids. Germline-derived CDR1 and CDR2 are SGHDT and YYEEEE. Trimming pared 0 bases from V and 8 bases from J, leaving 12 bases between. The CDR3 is CASSLGLVIYEQFF. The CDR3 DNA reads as TGTGCCAGCAGCTTGGGACTAGTTATCTATGAGCAGTTCTTC.

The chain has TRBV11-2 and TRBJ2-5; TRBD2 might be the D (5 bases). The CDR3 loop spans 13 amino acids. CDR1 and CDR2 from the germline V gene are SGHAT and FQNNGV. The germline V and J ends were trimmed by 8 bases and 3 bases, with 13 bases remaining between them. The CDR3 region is CASYGTGKETQYF. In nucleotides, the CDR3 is TGTGCCAGCTACGGTACGGGGAAAGAGACCCAGTACTTC.

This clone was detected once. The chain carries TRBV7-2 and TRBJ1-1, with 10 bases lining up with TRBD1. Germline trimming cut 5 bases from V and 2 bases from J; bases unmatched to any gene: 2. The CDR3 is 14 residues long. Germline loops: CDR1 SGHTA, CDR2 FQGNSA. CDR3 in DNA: TGTGCCAGCAGCCGGGACAGGGGTAACACTGAAGCTTTCTTT. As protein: CASSRDRGNTEAFF.

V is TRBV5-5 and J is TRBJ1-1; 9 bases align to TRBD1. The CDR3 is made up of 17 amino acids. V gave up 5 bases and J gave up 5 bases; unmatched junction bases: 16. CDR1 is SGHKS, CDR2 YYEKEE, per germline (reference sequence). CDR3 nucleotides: TGTGCCAGCAGGAGACGGACAGGGGAAATCGAACAGACTGAAGCTTTCTTT. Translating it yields CASRRRTGEIEQTEAFF.

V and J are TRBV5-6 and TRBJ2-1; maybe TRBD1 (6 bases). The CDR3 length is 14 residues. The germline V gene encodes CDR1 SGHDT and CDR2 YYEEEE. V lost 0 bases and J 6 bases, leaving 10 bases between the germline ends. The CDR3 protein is CASSLVGAFNEQFF. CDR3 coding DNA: TGTGCCAGCAGCTTGGTGGGGGCGTTCAATGAGCAGTTCTTC.

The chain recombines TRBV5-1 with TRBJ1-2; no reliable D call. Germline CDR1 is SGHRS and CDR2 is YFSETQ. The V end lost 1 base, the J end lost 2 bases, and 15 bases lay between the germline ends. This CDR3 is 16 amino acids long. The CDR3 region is CASSLTAGYENYGYTF. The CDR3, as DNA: TGCGCCAGCAGCTTGACAGCAGGATATGAAAACTATGGCTACACCTTC.

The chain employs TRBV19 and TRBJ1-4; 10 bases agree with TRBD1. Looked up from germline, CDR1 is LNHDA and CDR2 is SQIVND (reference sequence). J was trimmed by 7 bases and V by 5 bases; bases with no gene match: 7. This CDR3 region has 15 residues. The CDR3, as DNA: TGTGCCAGTAGTTCAGACAGGGGGCGAAGTGAAAAACTGTTTTTT. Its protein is CASSSDRGRSEKLFF.

The CDR3 bases are TGTGCCAGCACCCAACCCGACAGGGGGGGGTTCCACGAGCAGTACTTC. As protein: CASTQPDRGGFHEQYF. The chain carries TRBV9 and TRBJ2-7, with 9 nucleotides matching TRBD1. CDR1 is SGDLS, CDR2 YYNGEE, per germline. V lost 6 bases to trimming and J lost 5 bases; unmatched junction nucleotides: 15. The CDR3 totals 16 residues.